This TCR beta chain originates from a study of blood T cell repertoires in COVID-19 (dated by TCRdb to the early 2020s). With respect to the entire study: Samples from collaborators originated in the United States, Italy and Spain and spanned both the acute and convalescent phases of COVID-19. The prospective study material was composed of cDNA or gDNA derived from T cells, B-cell-depleted T cells, or PBMCs. The dataset comprised deeply sampled blood TCRbeta repertoires from subjects exposed to, actively infected with, or recovered from COVID-19. The repertoires were made available in a free public database intended to serve as a resource for research on the immune response to SARS-CoV-2. The samples were drawn from the first 160 participants of the ongoing ImmuneRACE study and from 1,254 subjects provided by 6 global collaborators. Sample metadata almost always included a de-identified subject ID, COVID-19 status, age in years and sex. HLA class I and class II types, where available, came from metadata supplied by the sample provider rather than from assay-based typing. The full study reports these points: How much clinical and demographic metadata was included differed by source and by participant, and the metadata was provided uncurated.

Of note for this clone: This receptor's antigen is unknown. The sample holds no much larger clone one base away, and base qualities are not on file.

Deletion took 6 bases off V and 7 bases off J, with a span of 19 bases between the germline ends. The germline V gene yields MNHEY for CDR1 and SVGAGI for CDR2. Its CDR3 holds 15 amino acids, cysteine through phenylalanine. Kept here is only the CDR3 DNA, which spans 45 bases and is read in frame from base 1. TCRbeta CDR3 regions were amplified from genomic DNA by means of the immunoSEQ Assay, a bias-controlled multiplex PCR. Regarding the original processing steps: Within the assay, amplification of reference gene primers was used to estimate how many nucleated cells each sample contained. To quantify the absolute abundance of each unique TCRbeta CDR3 rearrangement, sequence reads were collapsed and filtered. Productive Simpson clonality was computed per sample as the square root of Simpson's diversity index over productive rearrangements. The table comes from immuneACCESS by way of TCRdb, which keeps in-frame sequences with V and J called. Part of the clones is missing from these tables; in studies checked, under half for an unresolved V gene and the rest for unknown reasons. Clone size and V and J calls were adopted from that table, with D and trimming inferred from the DNA. The sample table records roughly 26,000 clones; around 95% of these occur just once. The leading ten clones occupy 4% of the sample.

Collaborating institutions collected whole blood in K2EDTA tubes following their own protocols. For TCRbeta analysis, collaborators shipped samples as frozen whole blood, isolated PBMCs, or DNA extracted from either of those sample types. Sequenced material: peripheral blood. This receptor was identified in a human donor with active COVID-19. The donor label of this sample is uncertain. Here the chain combines TRBV6-5 and TRBJ1-5; D gene: possibly TRBD1, on 5 matching bases. CDR3 region: CASRALLGGTQPQHF. The DNA reads as follows: TGTGCCAGCAGAGCTCTCTTGGGGGGGACGCAGCCCCAGCATTTT.